The 21 T cell receptor beta chains below were found in one sample sequenced in a study of regulatory T cells in long-lasting Graves disease. As to time point: persistent/refractory GD, antithyroid drugs over 5 years with positive TRAb. Researchers made the TCR library from RNA that was extracted from PBMCs. TCR beta libraries were built with iRepertoire HTBI primers and Arm-PCR of CDR3 regions. MiXCR was run by TCRdb on the multiplex PCR reads, yielding one entry per CDR3 protein. Of over 450,000 distinct CDR3 sequences listed, around a fifth are singletons. The specimen was peripheral blood mononuclear cells (PBMCs), collected when the disease was refractory, from a patient treated with antithyroid drugs. Source of these receptors: a female donor with Graves disease.

This clonotype was seen more than once but under ten times. The chain has TRBV30 and TRBJ1-1; D perhaps matches TRBD1 (5 bases). Trimming removed 3 bases from V and 11 bases from J, with 16 bases in between. The CDR3 is 12 residues long. Germline V gene sequence: CDR1 GTSNPN, CDR2 SVGIG (reference sequence). This CDR3 reads CAWRGDRVTAFF. For the CDR3, the DNA is TGTGCCTGGAGAGGGGATCGGGTGACCGCTTTCTTT.

This clonotype has ten or more counts. The chain joins TRBV30 to TRBJ1-1; the D gene is possibly TRBD1 (6 bases). V was trimmed by 5 bases and J by 1 base, leaving 11 bases between them. The CDR3 has 13 amino acids. CDR1 is GTSNPN and CDR2 is SVGIG in the germline V gene (reference sequence). CDR3 DNA: TGTGCCTGGGCCCCGACAGGGAACACTGAAGCTTTCTTT. It yields the protein CAWAPTGNTEAFF. Combining the CDR3 with reference TRBV30 and TRBJ1-1 gives the whole variable domain SQTIHQWPATLVQPVGSPLSLECTVEGTSNPNLYWYRQAAGRGLQLLFYSVGIGQISSEVPQNLSASRPQDRQFILSSKKLLLSDSGFYLCAWAPTGNTEAFFGQGTRLTVV.

Comments on this clonotype: Since a much larger clone is just one base distant, this may be a read error. The J gene is TRBJ1-5, the V gene TRBV6-5; D not resolved. The V end was cut by 2 bases, the J end by 7 bases, with 18 bases between. This CDR3 spans 16 amino acids. The germline gives CDR1 MNHEY, CDR2 SVGAGI. The CDR3 loop is CASSYPVEGARQPQHF. In nucleotides, the CDR3 is TGTGCCAGCAGTTACCCAGTCGAGGGTGCTCGGCAGCCCCAGCATTTT.

Remarks on this clonotype: The junction and the germline gene differ at one end; a read error may be behind it. This chain connects TRBV5-1 to TRBJ2-5; 11 nucleotides line up with TRBD2. In germline, CDR1 is SGHRS, CDR2 YFSETQ. This CDR3 comprises 15 residues. This CDR3 is CASSLVLAGEETQYF. The CDR3 region has the DNA TGCGCCAGCAGTTTGGTACTAGCGGGGGAAGAGACCCAGTACTTC.

This chain links TRBV12-3 or TRBV12-4 with TRBJ1-1; no definite D call. The CDR3 consists of 15 residues. V lost 3 bases and J 4 bases, leaving 15 bases between the germline ends. The CDR3 bases are TGTGCCAGCAGTTTGAGGGCAGTTTCTATCACTGAAGCTTTCTTT. Amino acid sequence: CASSLRAVSITEAFF.

V gene TRBV14 combines with J gene TRBJ2-5; 12 bases line up with TRBD2. Per the germline V gene, CDR1 is SGHDN and CDR2 is FVKESK. With V trimmed by 5 bases and J by 4 bases, 11 bases remained unmatched. CDR3 length: 17 amino acids. CDR3 DNA: TGTGCCAGCAGCTCCCCCGGTCCTAGCGGGAGGGCAGAGACCCAGTACTTC. Its translation: CASSSPGPSGRAETQYF.

Turning to this clonotype: A read error may produce the germline difference seen at one junction end. The chain carries TRBV28 and TRBJ1-2; 7 nucleotides line up with TRBD1. Germline V CDR1 and CDR2: MDHEN, SYDVKM. The CDR3 runs 16 residues. The CDR3 loop reads CASSLSPQGVNYGCTF. For the CDR3, the DNA is TGTGCCAGCAGTTTATCCCCCCAGGGGGTAAACTATGGCTGCACCTTC.

The J gene is TRBJ2-7, the V gene TRBV20-1; no definite D call. Germline V CDR1 and CDR2: DFQATT, SNEGSKA (reference sequence). This CDR3 has 12 residues. V lost 3 bases to trimming and J lost 5 bases, with 11 bases between them. CDR3: CSASYGPDEQYF. DNA of the CDR3: TGCAGTGCTAGTTACGGCCCGGACGAGCAGTACTTC.

The gene calls are TRBV5-6 and TRBJ2-1, with 10 bases fitting TRBD1. Germline V gene sequence: CDR1 SGHDT, CDR2 YYEEEE. The CDR3 length is 15 residues. After removal of 1 base from V and 8 bases from J, the junction contained 6 bases not matched to a gene. The CDR3 coding sequence is TGTGCCAGCAGCTTGAGGGGACAGGGGTCAGATGAGCAGTTCTTC. Translation gives CASSLRGQGSDEQFF.

The V gene is TRBV19, the J gene TRBJ1-6, with TRBD1 matching over 8 bases. Trimming took 6 bases from V and 12 from J; bases not matched to a gene: 7. The CDR3 sequence is 13 residues long. Germline CDR1 reads LNHDA; CDR2 reads SQIVND (reference sequence). The chain's CDR3 is CASRGTGEEPLHF. The DNA for the CDR3 is TGTGCCAGTAGAGGGACAGGAGAGGAACCCCTCCACTTT.

The DNA for the CDR3 is TGCAGTGCTAGTCGGCAGGGAGAAGGAAAACTGTTTTTT. Its translation is CSASRQGEGKLFF. The chain combines TRBV20-1 with TRBJ1-4, with D perhaps matching TRBD1 (5 bases). The CDR3 extends over 13 amino acids. Germline V CDR1 and CDR2: DFQATT, SNEGSKA (reference sequence). Trimming took 3 bases from V and 10 from J, leaving 15 bases between them.

V is TRBV10-3 and J is TRBJ1-3; TRBD1 is a possible D gene (6 bases). Germline assignment: CDR1 ENHRY and CDR2 SYGVKD. The length of the CDR3 is 15 residues. Trimming took off 2 bases at V and 0 bases at J, with 8 bases between the two ends. Written as DNA, the CDR3 is TGTGCCATCAGTGAGGGACAGAACTCTGGAAACACCATATATTTT. Its protein product is CAISEGQNSGNTIYF.

The V gene is TRBV29-1, the J gene TRBJ1-2, with D possibly being TRBD1 (5 bases). Germline CDR1 is SQVTM and CDR2 is ANQGSEA. There are 11 residues in the CDR3. V was trimmed by 2 bases and J by 11 bases, leaving 12 bases between them. The DNA for the CDR3 is TGCAGCGTTGAACGGGGACGATCATACACCTTC. Its protein is CSVERGRSYTF.

There are many counts of this clonotype. This chain links TRBV2 with TRBJ2-2; 8 bases agree with TRBD1. Germline V gives CDR1 SNHLY, CDR2 FYNNEI. The V segment lost 10 bases and the J segment 2 bases; nucleotides outside the gene matches: 9. The CDR3 has 15 amino acids. The CDR3 bases are TGTGCCACTCAGGCAGGGGGCCTTAACACCGGGGAGCTGTTTTTT. Amino acid sequence: CATQAGGLNTGELFF.

Many counts were recorded for this clonotype. The V call is TRBV7-8, the J call TRBJ2-7; possible D gene TRBD2, 6 bases. Germline V CDR1 and CDR2: SGHVS, FQNEAQ. Between the trimmed V and J ends, which lost 5 bases and 4 bases, there was a span of 21 bases. The CDR3 spans 16 residues. The CDR3 loop is CASSTGRGGLGYEQYF. In DNA form, the CDR3 reads TGTGCCAGCAGCACCGGCCGGGGAGGCCTCGGGTACGAGCAGTACTTC. Combining the CDR3 with reference TRBV7-8 and TRBJ2-7 gives the whole variable domain GAGVSQSPRYKVAKRGQDVALRCDPISGHVSLFWYQQALGQGPEFLTYFQNEAQLDKSGLPSDRFFAERPEGSVSTLKIQRTQQEDSAVYLCASSTGRGGLGYEQYFGPGTRLTVT.

This chain connects TRBV19 to TRBJ1-4, with TRBD1 as a possible D gene (6 bases). The V end was cut by 6 bases, the J end by 8 bases, with 19 bases between. This CDR3 contains 15 residues. Germline CDR1 LNHDA, CDR2 SQIVND (reference sequence). CDR3 sequence (DNA): TGTGCCAGTAGCACCCAGTGGGGGGCCGAAGAAAAACTGTTTTTT. Translation: CASSTQWGAEEKLFF.

The genes are TRBV19 and TRBJ1-5; D call uncertain. This CDR3 region has 15 residues. The germline V and J ends were trimmed by 4 bases and 2 bases, with 12 bases remaining between them. Germline V CDR1 and CDR2: LNHDA, SQIVND (reference sequence). CDR3: CASSTQEFGNQPQHF. The CDR3, as DNA: TGTGCCAGTAGTACCCAGGAGTTTGGCAATCAGCCCCAGCATTTT.

In its sample, this clonotype was seen many times. The chain recombines TRBV12-3 or TRBV12-4 with TRBJ2-2; TRBD1 matches at 7 bases. This CDR3 has 15 amino acids. J gave up 0 bases and V 7 bases, and 5 bases lay outside the gene matches. Here the CDR3 reads CASKDRSANTGELFF. CDR3 nucleotide sequence: TGTGCCAGCAAGGACAGGAGCGCGAACACCGGGGAGCTGTTTTTT.

This clonotype showed up just a few times. The rearrangement uses TRBV29-1 and TRBJ1-1; D possibly corresponds to TRBD1 (5 bases). Trimming took 7 bases from V and 5 from J, leaving 14 bases between them. The CDR3 loop spans 12 amino acids. Germline values: CDR1 SQVTM, CDR2 ANQGSEA. In nucleotides, the CDR3 is TGCAGCGCCCCGTTGAAGGGGACTGAAGCTTTCTTT. It codes for CSAPLKGTEAFF.

The chain carries TRBV7-2 and TRBJ1-1; D gene unclear. The CDR3 is made up of 15 amino acids. Trimming shortened V by 2 bases and J by 0 bases, and 10 bases separated the two germline ends. Per germline, CDR1 SGHTA and CDR2 FQGNSA. DNA of the CDR3: TGTGCCAGCAGCTTAATGACCGTTATGAACACTGAAGCTTTCTTT. Translated: CASSLMTVMNTEAFF.

This clonotype was detected a few times. This chain uses TRBV20-1 with TRBJ2-7; the match to TRBD2 covers 12 bases. Germline V gene lookup returns CDR1 DFQATT and CDR2 SNEGSKA (reference sequence). The CDR3 has 14 amino acids. Trimming took 3 bases from V and 1 from J; bases not matched to a gene: 1. The CDR3 coding sequence is TGCAGTGCTAGGCTAGCGGGGGGGTCCTACGAGCAGTACTTC. This sequence encodes CSARLAGGSYEQYF.